This TCR beta chain was found in a study of T cells in Graves' hyperthyroidism and ophthalmopathy. Study findings and constraints: Median prediction lead before ophthalmopathy onset was 6.5 to 7 months with the model.

This clonotype was counted only a few times. Antigen: not known. TCR beta CDR3 regions were amplified from RNA transcripts. A set of HTBI primers served as the primers for a first-round RT-PCR of the TCR CDR3. MiXCR, run by TCRdb on the multiplex PCR reads, gives a single entry per CDR3 protein. The table includes around 420,000 distinct CDR3 sequences, roughly an eighth detected once. This CDR3 has 11 residues. Germline values: CDR1 MNHNS, CDR2 SASEGT. The germline V and J ends were trimmed by 6 bases and 7 bases, with 9 bases remaining between them. This TCR was sampled from a woman between 18 and 29 years old with Graves' hyperthyroidism. Sequencing input: blood. The gene calls are TRBV6-1 and TRBJ1-1; no firm D call. Here the CDR3 DNA reads TGTGCCAGCAGGGGCTCCGGTGAAGCTTTCTTT. This codes for CASRGSGEAFF.